These 12 T cell receptor beta chains originate from one sample sequenced in a study of blood T cell repertoires in COVID-19. Here immunoSEQ multiplex PCR was the method, and the copy in TCRdb shows in-frame clones only, minus some. The sample contains 250,000 to 400,000 clones, approximately 87% of which appear only once. Sequences were obtained from peripheral blood. These receptors were taken from a woman aged 30 to 39 with COVID-19, enrolled during active disease.

The CDR3 is CASSVDGFLDEQFF. The CDR3 DNA reads as TGTGCCAGCAGCGTAGACGGCTTCCTAGATGAGCAGTTCTTC. The genes are TRBV9 and TRBJ2-1; D gene unclear. CDR3 length: 14 residues. Per the germline V gene, CDR1 is SGDLS and CDR2 is YYNGEE. Deletions cut 0 bases from V and 8 bases from J, with 12 bases between.

V is TRBV27 and J is TRBJ1-2; no firm D call. The CDR3 runs to 13 residues. V was shortened by 4 bases and J by 8 bases, with 14 bases between the two germline ends. Looked up from germline, CDR1 is MNHEY and CDR2 is SMNVEV (reference sequence). CDR3 DNA sequence: TGTGCCAGCAGTTCGATACAGAACTTGGGCTACACCTTC. This encodes CASSSIQNLGYTF.

This clone was observed once. J is TRBJ1-3 and V is TRBV19, with a tentative D call TRBD1 (6 bases). CDR3 length equals 15 residues. Germline values: CDR1 LNHDA, CDR2 SQIVND (reference sequence). Trimming removed 4 bases at V and 0 bases at J, with 10 bases between. The CDR3 reads CASSKGTTSGNTIYF. The DNA for the CDR3 is TGTGCCAGTAGTAAAGGGACAACCTCTGGAAACACCATATATTTT.

The table lists this clone with a few counts. The junction departs from germline at one end; a sequencing error may be responsible. The V gene is TRBV6-1, the J gene TRBJ2-4; 7 bases match TRBD1. The CDR3 extends over 14 amino acids. The germline V gene has CDR1 MNHNS and CDR2 SASEGT. Here the CDR3 reads CASGDRVAKNIQYF. The CDR3, as DNA: TGTGCCAGCGGTGACAGGGTAGCCAAAAACATTCAGTACTTC.

The V and J genes are TRBV2 and TRBJ2-1; 7 bases align to TRBD2. The CDR3 sequence is 11 residues long. Germline assignment: CDR1 SNHLY and CDR2 FYNNEI. J was trimmed by 9 bases and V by 6 bases; bases with no gene match: 2. This CDR3 is CASSRGGEQFF. The CDR3 nucleotides are TGTGCCAGCAGCCGCGGGGGTGAGCAGTTCTTC.

The rearrangement links TRBV20-1 to TRBJ1-1; D uncertain. Trimming removed 1 base from V and 11 bases from J, with 11 bases in between. This CDR3 has 11 residues. CDR1 and CDR2 (germline): DFQATT, SNEGSKA (reference sequence). The CDR3 region is CSARGSSVAFF. DNA for the CDR3: TGCAGTGCTAGAGGCTCCAGCGTGGCTTTCTTT.

The rearrangement uses TRBV27 and TRBJ1-4; the D gene is possibly TRBD1 (5 bases). This CDR3 region has 13 residues. CDR1 MNHEY and CDR2 SMNVEV come from the germline V gene (reference sequence). V dropped 6 bases and J dropped 5 bases, with 10 bases sitting between them. CDR3 protein: CASSQGGNEKLFF. The CDR3 DNA reads as TGTGCCAGCAGCCAGGGAGGGAATGAAAAACTGTTTTTT. Using reference TRBV27 and TRBJ1-4 for the parts outside the CDR3, the full variable domain is EAQVTQNPRYLITVTGKKLTVTCSQNMNHEYMSWYRQDPGLGLRQIYYSMNVEVTDKGDVPEGYKVSRKEKRNFPLILESPSPNQTSLYFCASSQGGNEKLFFGSGTQLSVL.

This clone was counted many times. The V call is TRBV30, the J call TRBJ2-7; D is unclear. CDR1 is GTSNPN and CDR2 is SVGIG in the germline V gene (reference sequence). The V end lost 0 bases, the J end lost 4 bases, and 7 bases lay between the germline ends. There are 12 residues in the CDR3. This CDR3 reads CAWSVMRYEQYF. The CDR3 DNA reads as TGTGCCTGGAGTGTAATGAGATACGAGCAGTACTTC. Variable domain in full (rest from reference TRBV30 and TRBJ2-7): SQTIHQWPATLVQPVGSPLSLECTVEGTSNPNLYWYRQAAGRGLQLLFYSVGIGQISSEVPQNLSASRPQDRQFILSSKKLLLSDSGFYLCAWSVMRYEQYFGPGTRLTVT.

V and J are TRBV10-3 and TRBJ1-5, with D maybe TRBD1 (5 bases). Trimming left V 0 bases short and J 2 bases short, with 14 bases between. Per germline, CDR1 ENHRY and CDR2 SYGVKD. The CDR3 covers 17 residues. CDR3 loop: CAISESRGRDGNQPQHF. The CDR3 DNA follows: TGTGCCATCAGTGAGTCAAGGGGCAGGGATGGCAATCAGCCCCAGCATTTT.

The V and J genes are TRBV3-1 (or the pseudogene TRBV3-2) and TRBJ2-2, with TRBD2 as a possible D gene (8 bases). CDR1 is LGHDT and CDR2 is YNNKEL in the germline V gene (reference sequence). CDR3 length equals 16 residues. V lost 1 base and J 5 bases, leaving 14 bases between the germline ends. In DNA form, the CDR3 reads TGTGCCAGCAGCCAAGTCAGGGGGACTAGGACCGGGGAGCTGTTTTTT. Translated, it gives CASSQVRGTRTGELFF.

The V and J genes are TRBV7-7 and TRBJ2-2; D perhaps matches TRBD2 (6 bases). Germline assignment: CDR1 SSHAT and CDR2 FNYEAQ (reference sequence). The CDR3 has 17 amino acids. The ends were cut back, 2 bases at V and 2 bases at J, with 15 bases in the middle. CDR3 sequence: CASSLSRASANTGELFF. As DNA, the CDR3 is TGTGCCAGCAGCTTATCCCGTGCTAGCGCTAACACCGGGGAGCTGTTTTTT.

This clone came up a few times. V is TRBV28 and J is TRBJ1-1; D remains unclear. This CDR3 is 12 amino acids long. The V gene's germline CDR1 is MDHEN and CDR2 SYDVKM. V was trimmed by 6 bases and J by 7 bases, leaving 12 bases between them. In DNA, the CDR3 is TGTGCCAGCAGGACTTTCGGCCTTGAAGCTTTCTTT. Amino acids: CASRTFGLEAFF.